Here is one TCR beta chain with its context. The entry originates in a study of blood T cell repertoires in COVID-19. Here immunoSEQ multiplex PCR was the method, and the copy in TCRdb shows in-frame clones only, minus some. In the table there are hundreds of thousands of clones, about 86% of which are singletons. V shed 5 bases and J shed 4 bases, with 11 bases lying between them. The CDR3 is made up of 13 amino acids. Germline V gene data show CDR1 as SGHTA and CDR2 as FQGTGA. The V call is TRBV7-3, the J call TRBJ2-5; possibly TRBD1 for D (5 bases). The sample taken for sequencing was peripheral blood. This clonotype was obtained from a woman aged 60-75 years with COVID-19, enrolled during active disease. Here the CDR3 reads CASSLGRGETQYF. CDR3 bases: TGTGCCAGCAGCCTCGGTAGGGGAGAGACCCAGTACTTC.